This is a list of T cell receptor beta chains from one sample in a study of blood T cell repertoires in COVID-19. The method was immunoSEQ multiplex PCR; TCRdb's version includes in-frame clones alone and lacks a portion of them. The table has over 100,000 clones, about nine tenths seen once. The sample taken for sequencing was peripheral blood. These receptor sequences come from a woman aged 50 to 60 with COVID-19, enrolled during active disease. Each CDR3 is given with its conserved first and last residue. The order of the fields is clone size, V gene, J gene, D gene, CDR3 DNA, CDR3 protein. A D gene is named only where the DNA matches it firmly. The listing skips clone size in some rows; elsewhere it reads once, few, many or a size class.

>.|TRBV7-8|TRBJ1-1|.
TGTGCCAGCAGCTTAGCGAGGTGGAAGAACACTGAAGCTTTCTTT
CASSLARWKNTEAFF
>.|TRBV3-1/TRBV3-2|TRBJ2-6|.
TGTGCCAGCAGCTTTACGACATTCTCTGGGGCCAACGTCCTGACTTTC
CASSFTTFSGANVLTF
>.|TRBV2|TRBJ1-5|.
TGTGCCAGCAGTCCCCGGCCCCGCACGGTAGGCGGCTTGAATCAGCCCCAGCATTTT
CASSPRPRTVGGLNQPQHF
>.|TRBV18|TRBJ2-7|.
TGTGCCAGCTCACCAAGCCACGAGCAGTACTTC
CASSPSHEQYF
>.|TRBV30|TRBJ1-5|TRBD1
TGTGCCTGGAGTTACTCCGGGACAGTCGGTCAGCCCCAGCATTTT
CAWSYSGTVGQPQHF
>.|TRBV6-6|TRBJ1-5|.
TGTGCCAGCAGTTATTTGAAGGGGGGCAATCAGCCCCAGCATTTT
CASSYLKGGNQPQHF
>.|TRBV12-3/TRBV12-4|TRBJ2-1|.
TGTGCCAGCAGTTTTGAGGGTGAGCAGTTCTTC
CASSFEGEQFF
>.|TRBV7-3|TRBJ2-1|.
TGTGCCAGCAGCTTCCGGGACTCAAACTACAATGAGCAGTTCTTC
CASSFRDSNYNEQFF
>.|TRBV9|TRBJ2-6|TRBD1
TGTGCCAGCAGCGCAGGAAGGGGGCCTGGCTCTGGGGCCAACGTCCTGACTTTC
CASSAGRGPGSGANVLTF
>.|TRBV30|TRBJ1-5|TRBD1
TGTGCCTGGAGTGGACAGGGGGGTCAGCCCCAGCATTTT
CAWSGQGGQPQHF
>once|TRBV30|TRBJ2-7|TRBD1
TGTGCCTGGAGTGTACCAGGGGGCTTGGGGGAGCAGTACTTC
CAWSVPGGLGEQYF
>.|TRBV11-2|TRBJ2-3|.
TGTGCCAGCAGTTCTAGAGGCGGGACAGATACGCAGTATTTT
CASSSRGGTDTQYF
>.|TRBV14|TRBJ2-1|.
TGTGCCAGCAGCCAAGCTGGACTATTCTCCTGGAATGAGCAGTTCTTC
CASSQAGLFSWNEQFF
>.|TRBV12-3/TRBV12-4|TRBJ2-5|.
TGTGCCAGCAGTTTTCAAGGGAGGGAGACCCAGTACTTC
CASSFQGRETQYF
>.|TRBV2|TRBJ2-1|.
TGTGCCAGCAGTCCCAGGGGGAGGAGTGAGCAGTTCTTC
CASSPRGRSEQFF
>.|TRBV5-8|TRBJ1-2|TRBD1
TGTGCCAGCAGCTTGGAGGGGGCCGCCAGGCCCCGCTATGGCTACACCTTC
CASSLEGAARPRYGYTF
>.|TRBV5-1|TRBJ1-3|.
TGCGCCAGCAGCTTGGTAGGGGGAACTGGAAACACCATATATTTT
CASSLVGGTGNTIYF
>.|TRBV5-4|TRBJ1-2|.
TGTGCCAGCAGGGCGGCGGGTAGGGGGAACTATGGCTACACCTTC
CASRAAGRGNYGYTF
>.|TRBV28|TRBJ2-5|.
TGTGCCAGCAGTCAACCTACTGCCTACTACCAAGAGACCCAGTACTTC
CASSQPTAYYQETQYF
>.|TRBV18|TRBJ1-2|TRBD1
TGTGCCAGCTCACCTGTACAGGGGAGAGGCTACACCTTC
CASSPVQGRGYTF
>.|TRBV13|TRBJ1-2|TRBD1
TGTGCCAGCGCCGGGACAGCCTATGGCTACACCTTC
CASAGTAYGYTF
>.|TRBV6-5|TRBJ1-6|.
TGTGCCAGCAGTTACTCCGGGGAAGGGAATTCACCCCTCCACTTT
CASSYSGEGNSPLHF
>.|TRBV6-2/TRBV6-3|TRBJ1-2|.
TGTGCCAGCAGTTACCGTCGACAGGCAACCTCTAACTATGGCTACACCTTC
CASSYRRQATSNYGYTF
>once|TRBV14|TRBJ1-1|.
TGTGCCAGCAGCCAAGTATCGAACACTGAAGCTTTCTTT
CASSQVSNTEAFF
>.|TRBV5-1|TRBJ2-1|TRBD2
TGCGCCAGCAGCTTAGCGCCTGGGACTAGCTACAATGAGCAGTTCTTC
CASSLAPGTSYNEQFF
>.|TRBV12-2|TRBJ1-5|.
TGTGCAAGTCGCTTAGACAGTAATCAGCCCCAGCATTTT
CASRLDSNQPQHF
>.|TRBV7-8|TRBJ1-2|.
TGTGCCAGCAGCTTAGCGGGCCCAACAGGGAGAGGCTACACCTTC
CASSLAGPTGRGYTF
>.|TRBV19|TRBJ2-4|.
TGTGCCAGCTCGGACAGCCCCAAAAACATTCAGTACTTC
CASSDSPKNIQYF
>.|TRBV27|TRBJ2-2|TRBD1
TGTGCCAGCAGTTGGGACAGGAACACCGGGGAGCTGTTTTTT
CASSWDRNTGELFF
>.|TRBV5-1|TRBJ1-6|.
TGCGCCAGCAGCTTCCGTCAGGGCTCTGAAAGTTCACCCCTCCACTTT
CASSFRQGSESSPLHF